This T cell receptor (beta chain) was captured by sequencing in a study of Ad26.COV2.S vaccination and SARS-CoV-2 variants. CDR1 is MNHEY, CDR2 SMNVEV, per germline (reference sequence). This CDR3 is 14 amino acids long. Trimming removed 5 bases from V and 10 bases from J, with 15 bases in between. TCRdb's copy holds only in-frame clones and misses some; the assay was immunoSEQ multiplex PCR. The profile covers a few hundred thousand clones, with 90% appearing a single time and roughly 6% taken by the ten largest. Indicated treatment: about 20 received Ad26.COV2.S at low or high dose, single or two shots; about 5 received placebo; per-sample allocation not given. Following the first vaccine or placebo injection, samples were taken on day 63.

The clonotype comes from a person aged 18 to 59 who received the Ad26.COV2.S COVID-19 vaccine or a placebo. Sequenced here: peripheral blood, sampled in a trial of Ad26.COV2.S vaccine versus placebo. V is TRBV27 and J is TRBJ1-6, with D possibly matching TRBD1 (5 bases). The CDR3 loop reads CASSPQGRGSPLHF. The CDR3 DNA is TGTGCCAGCAGTCCCCAGGGTCGAGGGTCACCCCTCCACTTT.